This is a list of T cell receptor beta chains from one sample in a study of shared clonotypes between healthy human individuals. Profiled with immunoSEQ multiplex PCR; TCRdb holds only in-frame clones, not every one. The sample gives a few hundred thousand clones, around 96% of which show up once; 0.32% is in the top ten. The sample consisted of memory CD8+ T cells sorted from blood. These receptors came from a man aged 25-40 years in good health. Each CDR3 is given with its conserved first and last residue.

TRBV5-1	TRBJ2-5	CASKRGQETQYF
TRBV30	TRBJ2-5	CAWSVARYQETQYF
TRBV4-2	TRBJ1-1	CASSQDFLMNTEAFF
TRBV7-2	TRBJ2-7	CASRQPGLAGARSYEQYF
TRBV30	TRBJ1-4	CAWSPTGLANEKLFF
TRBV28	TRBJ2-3	CASCSHELTSESTDTQYF
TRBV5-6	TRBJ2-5	CASTLGETQYF
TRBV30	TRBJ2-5	CAWSVRARETQYF
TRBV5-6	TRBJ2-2	CASSLAAGGDEGLFF
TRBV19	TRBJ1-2	CASSRQGADGYTF
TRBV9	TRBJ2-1	CASIPWDGSYNEQFF